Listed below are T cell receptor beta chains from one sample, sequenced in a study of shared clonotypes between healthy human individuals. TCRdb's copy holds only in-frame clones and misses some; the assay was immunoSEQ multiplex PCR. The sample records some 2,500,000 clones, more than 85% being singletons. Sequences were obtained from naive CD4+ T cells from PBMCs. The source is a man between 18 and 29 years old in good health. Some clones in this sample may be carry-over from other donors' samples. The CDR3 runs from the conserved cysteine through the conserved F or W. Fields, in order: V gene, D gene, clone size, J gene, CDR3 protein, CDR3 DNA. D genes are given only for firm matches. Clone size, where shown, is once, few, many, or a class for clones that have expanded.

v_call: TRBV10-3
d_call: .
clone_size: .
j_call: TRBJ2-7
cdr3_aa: CAIMTTVSSYEQYF
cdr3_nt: TGTGCCATCATGACGACAGTGAGCTCCTACGAGCAGTACTTC

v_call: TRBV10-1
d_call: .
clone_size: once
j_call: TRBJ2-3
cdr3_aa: CASNISTDTQYF
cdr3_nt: TGCGCCAGCAATATTAGCACAGATACGCAGTATTTT

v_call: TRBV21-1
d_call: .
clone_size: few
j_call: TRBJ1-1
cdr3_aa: CASSSGGEAFF
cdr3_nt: TGTGCCAGCAGCAGTGGGGGGGAAGCTTTCTTT

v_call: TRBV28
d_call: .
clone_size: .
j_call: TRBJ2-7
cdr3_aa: CASTAGGSYEQYF
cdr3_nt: TGTGCCAGCACGGCGGGCGGTTCCTACGAGCAGTACTTC

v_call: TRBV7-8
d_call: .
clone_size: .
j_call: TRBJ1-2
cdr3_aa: CASKQGSYGYTF
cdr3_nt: TGTGCCAGTAAACAGGGCAGCTATGGCTACACCTTC

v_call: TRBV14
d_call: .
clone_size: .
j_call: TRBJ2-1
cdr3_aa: CASSQGIIRSSYNEQFF
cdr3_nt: TGTGCCAGCAGCCAAGGAATCATCCGAAGCTCCTACAATGAGCAGTTCTTC

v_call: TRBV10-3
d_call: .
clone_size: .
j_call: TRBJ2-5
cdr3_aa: CAISQLLGTVEETQYF
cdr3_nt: TGTGCCATCAGTCAACTCCTTGGGACGGTAGAAGAGACCCAGTACTTC

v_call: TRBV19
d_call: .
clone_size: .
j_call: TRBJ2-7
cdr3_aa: CASSPPTSYEQYF
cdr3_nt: TGTGCCAGTAGTCCCCCGACCTCCTACGAGCAGTACTTC

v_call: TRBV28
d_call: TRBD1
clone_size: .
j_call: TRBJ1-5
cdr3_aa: CASSLPAPGQGTNQPQHF
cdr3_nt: TGTGCCAGCAGTCTACCCGCCCCCGGACAGGGGACAAATCAGCCCCAGCATTTT

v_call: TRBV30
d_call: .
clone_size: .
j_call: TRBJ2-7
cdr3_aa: CAQTTRELPYEQYF
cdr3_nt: TGTGCCCAAACCACACGGGAACTTCCCTACGAGCAGTACTTC

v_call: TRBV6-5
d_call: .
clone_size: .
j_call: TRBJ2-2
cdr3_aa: CAARGATGELFF
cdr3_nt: TGTGCCGCCAGGGGGGCTACCGGGGAGCTGTTTTTT

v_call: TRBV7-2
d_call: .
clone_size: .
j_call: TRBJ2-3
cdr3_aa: CASKTPNSRATDTQYF
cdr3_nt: TGTGCCAGCAAGACCCCCAACTCCCGAGCCACAGATACGCAGTATTTT

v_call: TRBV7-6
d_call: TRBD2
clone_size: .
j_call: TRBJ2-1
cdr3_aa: CASSPPGTSLFYNEQFF
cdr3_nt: TGTGCCAGCAGCCCACCTGGGACTAGCCTATTCTACAATGAGCAGTTCTTC

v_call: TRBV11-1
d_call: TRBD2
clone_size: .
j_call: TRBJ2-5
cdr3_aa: CASSFSGSETQYF
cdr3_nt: TGTGCCAGCAGCTTCAGCGGGAGCGAGACCCAGTACTTC

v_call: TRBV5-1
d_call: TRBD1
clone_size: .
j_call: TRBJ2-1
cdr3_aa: CASSSYRGPYNEQFF
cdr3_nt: TGCGCCAGCAGCTCGTACAGGGGTCCCTACAATGAGCAGTTCTTC

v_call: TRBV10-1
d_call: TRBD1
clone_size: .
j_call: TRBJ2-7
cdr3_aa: CASSARTGGVQGYEQYF
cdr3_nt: TGCGCCAGCAGTGCTCGGACAGGGGGCGTTCAGGGCTACGAGCAGTACTTC

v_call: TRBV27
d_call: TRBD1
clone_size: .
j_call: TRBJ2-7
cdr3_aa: CASSPQGLIEQYF
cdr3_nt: TGTGCCAGCTCACCACAGGGGCTTATCGAGCAGTACTTC

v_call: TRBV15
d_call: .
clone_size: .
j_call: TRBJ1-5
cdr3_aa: CATSRDVPLKRDGNQPQHF
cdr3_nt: TGTGCCACCAGCAGAGATGTCCCTCTAAAGCGGGACGGCAATCAGCCCCAGCATTTT

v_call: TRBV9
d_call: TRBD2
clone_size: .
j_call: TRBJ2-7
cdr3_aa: CASSRASGEQYF
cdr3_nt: TGTGCCAGCAGTCGGGCTAGCGGCGAGCAGTACTTC

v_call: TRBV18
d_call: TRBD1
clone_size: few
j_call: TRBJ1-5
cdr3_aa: CASSLDRVGNQPQHF
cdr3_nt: TGTGCCAGCTCACTAGACAGGGTAGGCAATCAGCCCCAGCATTTT

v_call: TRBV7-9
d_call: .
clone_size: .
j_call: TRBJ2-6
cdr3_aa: CASSPRVYDNVLTF
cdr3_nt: TGTGCCAGCAGCCCGCGCGTCTATGACAACGTCCTGACTTTC

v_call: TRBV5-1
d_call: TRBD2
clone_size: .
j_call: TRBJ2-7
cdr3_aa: CASRPGTSALYEQYF
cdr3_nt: TGCGCCAGCAGGCCCGGGACTAGCGCCCTCTACGAGCAGTACTTC

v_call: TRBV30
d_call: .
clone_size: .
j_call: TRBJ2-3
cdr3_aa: CAWRATGLIEAQDTQYF
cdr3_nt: TGTGCCTGGAGGGCGACAGGTTTAATTGAGGCACAAGATACGCAGTATTTT

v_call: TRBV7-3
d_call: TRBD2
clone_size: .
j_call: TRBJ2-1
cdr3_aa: CASSRDYYNEQFF
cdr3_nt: TGTGCCAGCAGCAGGGACTACTACAATGAGCAGTTCTTC

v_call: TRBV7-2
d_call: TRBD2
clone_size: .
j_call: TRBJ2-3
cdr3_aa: CASRIAGRTDTQYF
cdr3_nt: TGTGCCAGCAGAATAGCGGGAAGGACAGATACGCAGTATTTT

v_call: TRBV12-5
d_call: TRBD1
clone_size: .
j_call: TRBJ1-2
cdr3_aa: CASGPDRPPYGYTF
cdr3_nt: TGTGCTAGTGGCCCGGACAGGCCCCCTTATGGCTACACCTTC

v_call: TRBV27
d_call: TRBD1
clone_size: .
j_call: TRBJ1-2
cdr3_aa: CASSRQGVDGYTF
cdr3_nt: TGTGCCAGCAGTCGACAGGGTGTAGATGGCTACACCTTC

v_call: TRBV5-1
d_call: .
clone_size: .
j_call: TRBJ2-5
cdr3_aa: CASRRLLNQETQYF
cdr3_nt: TGCGCCAGCAGGAGACTTCTAAATCAAGAGACCCAGTACTTC

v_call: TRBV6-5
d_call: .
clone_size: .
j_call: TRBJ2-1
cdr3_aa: CASRGGGRNDEQFF
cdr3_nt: TGTGCCAGCCGAGGGGGCGGGAGGAATGATGAGCAGTTCTTC